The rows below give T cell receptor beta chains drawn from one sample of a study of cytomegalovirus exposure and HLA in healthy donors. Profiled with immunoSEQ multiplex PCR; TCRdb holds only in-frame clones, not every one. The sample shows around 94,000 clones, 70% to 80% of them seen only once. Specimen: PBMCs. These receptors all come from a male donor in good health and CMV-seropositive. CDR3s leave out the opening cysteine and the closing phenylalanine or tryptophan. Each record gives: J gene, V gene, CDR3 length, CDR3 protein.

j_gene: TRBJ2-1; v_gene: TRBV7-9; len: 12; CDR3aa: ASSPSGGGWEQF
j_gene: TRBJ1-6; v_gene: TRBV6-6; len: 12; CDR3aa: ASSPGYYNSPLH
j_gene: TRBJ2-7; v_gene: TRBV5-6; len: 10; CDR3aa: ASSRDSYEQY
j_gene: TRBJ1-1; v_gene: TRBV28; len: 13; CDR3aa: ASGSGGALNTEAF
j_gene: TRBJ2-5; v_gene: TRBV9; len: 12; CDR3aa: ASSDPGVLETQY
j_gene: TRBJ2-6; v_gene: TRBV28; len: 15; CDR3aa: ASLTGSLFSGANVLT
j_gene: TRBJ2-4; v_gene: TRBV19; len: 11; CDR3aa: ASVSPRGNIQY
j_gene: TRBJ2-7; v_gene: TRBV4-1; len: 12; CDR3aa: ASSPTGHGYEQY
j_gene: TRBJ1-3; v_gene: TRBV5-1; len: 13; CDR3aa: ASSKTGASGNTIY
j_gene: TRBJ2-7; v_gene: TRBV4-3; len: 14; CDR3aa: ASSQDPARGVYEQY
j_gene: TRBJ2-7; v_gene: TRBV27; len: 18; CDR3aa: ASSLFGPGAGGLSSYEQY
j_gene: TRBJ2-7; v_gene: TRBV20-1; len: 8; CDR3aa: SAGGYEQY
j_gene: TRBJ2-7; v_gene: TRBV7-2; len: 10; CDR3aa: ASSQEPSGQY
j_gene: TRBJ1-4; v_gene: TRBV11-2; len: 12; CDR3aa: ASSPIPAGEKLF
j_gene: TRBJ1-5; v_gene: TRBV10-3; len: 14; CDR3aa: AISGGPGQGDQPQH
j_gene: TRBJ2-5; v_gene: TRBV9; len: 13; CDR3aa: ASSVGSGVGETQY
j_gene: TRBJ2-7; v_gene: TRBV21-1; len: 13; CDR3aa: ASSMPGTGAYEQY
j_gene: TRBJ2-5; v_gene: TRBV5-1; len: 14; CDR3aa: ASSSIPGTGGETQY
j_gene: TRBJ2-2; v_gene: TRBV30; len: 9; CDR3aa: AWGETGELF
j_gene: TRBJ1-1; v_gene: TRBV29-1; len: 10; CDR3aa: SASEGNTEAF
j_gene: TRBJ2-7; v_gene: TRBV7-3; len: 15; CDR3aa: ASSFIPPGQSFYEQY
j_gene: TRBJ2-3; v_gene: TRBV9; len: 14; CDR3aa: ASTPQLATVTDTQY
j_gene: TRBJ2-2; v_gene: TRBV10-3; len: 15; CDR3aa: AISDPTSGANTGELF
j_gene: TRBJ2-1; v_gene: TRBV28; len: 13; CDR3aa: ASSLWGTDYNEQF
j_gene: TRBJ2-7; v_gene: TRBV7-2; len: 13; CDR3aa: ASSLARQGLYEQY
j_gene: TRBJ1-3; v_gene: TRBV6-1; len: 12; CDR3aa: ASRSSTSQLTIY
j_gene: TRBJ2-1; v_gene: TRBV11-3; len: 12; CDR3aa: ASSIGGTYNEQF
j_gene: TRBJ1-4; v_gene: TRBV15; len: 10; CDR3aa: ATSRVQGKLF
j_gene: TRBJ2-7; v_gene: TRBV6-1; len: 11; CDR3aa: ASSEAGVGEQY
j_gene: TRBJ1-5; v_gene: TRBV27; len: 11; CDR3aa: ASRRGREQPQH
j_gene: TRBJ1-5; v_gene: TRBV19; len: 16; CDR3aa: ASLGKRTGEVSNQPQH
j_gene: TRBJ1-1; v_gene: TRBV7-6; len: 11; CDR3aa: ASSRPQGYEAF
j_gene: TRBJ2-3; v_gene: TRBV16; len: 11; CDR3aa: ASSLRGKDTQY
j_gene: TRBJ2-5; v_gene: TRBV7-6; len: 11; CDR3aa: ASSLSPQETQY
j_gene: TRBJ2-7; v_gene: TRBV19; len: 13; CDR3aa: ASSPRETGFYEQY
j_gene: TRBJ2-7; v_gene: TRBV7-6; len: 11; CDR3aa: ASRSTGSYEQY
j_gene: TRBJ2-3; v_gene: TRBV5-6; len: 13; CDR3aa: ASSLLAIGTDTQY
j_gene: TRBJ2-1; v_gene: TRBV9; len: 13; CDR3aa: ASSERVAEPGEQF
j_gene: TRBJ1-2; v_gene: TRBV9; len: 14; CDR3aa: ASSVGGGRNHYGYT
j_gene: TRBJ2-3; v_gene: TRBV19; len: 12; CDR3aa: ASSIGGSTDTQY
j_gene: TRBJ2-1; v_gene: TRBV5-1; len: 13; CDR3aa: ASSLEGEAYNEQF
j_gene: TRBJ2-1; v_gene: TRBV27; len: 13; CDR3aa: ASSPRTSGRNEQF